Shown below are 10 T cell receptor beta chains from a single sample sequenced in a study of cytomegalovirus exposure and HLA in healthy donors. With 60 Vbeta and 13 Jbeta primers, the PCR was carried out. Only in-frame clones appear in the TCRdb table, and some are missing; sequencing was by immunoSEQ multiplex PCR. The sample carries roughly 170,000 clones, around 81% recorded once. The material sequenced was PBMCs. Receptors were obtained from a woman in her twenties or thirties in good health and CMV-seronegative.

V and J are TRBV2 and TRBJ2-5; a possible D gene is TRBD2 (6 bases). The CDR3 consists of 14 residues. Germline V CDR1 and CDR2: SNHLY, FYNNEI. Trimming left V 5 bases short and J 3 bases short, with 13 bases between. In nucleotides, the CDR3 is TGTGCCAGCAGTTTCCCGGGAGCAGAAGAGACCCAGTACTTC. Protein sequence: CASSFPGAEETQYF.

The V gene is TRBV9, the J gene TRBJ1-3, with D maybe TRBD1 (5 bases). V was cut by 0 bases and J by 0 bases, with 10 bases left in between. This CDR3 region has 16 residues. Looked up from germline, CDR1 is SGDLS and CDR2 is YYNGEE. The CDR3 DNA sequence: TGTGCCAGCAGCGTAGTTTCGGGGGGCTCTGGAAACACCATATATTTT. Translation: CASSVVSGGSGNTIYF.

The V gene is TRBV27, the J gene TRBJ1-1; D may be TRBD1 (6 bases). The germline V and J ends were trimmed by 0 bases and 5 bases, with 16 bases remaining between them. CDR1 and CDR2 (germline): MNHEY, SMNVEV (reference sequence). CDR3 size: 16 residues. This CDR3 reads CASSLSIGGPGTEAFF. As DNA, the CDR3 is TGTGCCAGCAGTTTATCCATCGGGGGGCCGGGAACTGAAGCTTTCTTT.

The rearrangement links TRBV29-1 to TRBJ2-1; 8 bases match TRBD2. With V trimmed by 5 bases and J by 6 bases, 6 bases remained unmatched. The CDR3 contains 13 residues. CDR1 and CDR2 from the germline V gene are SQVTM and ANQGSEA. The CDR3 reads CSVIGGDVNEQFF. The CDR3 DNA follows: TGCAGCGTTATCGGGGGGGACGTCAATGAGCAGTTCTTC.

This clone was detected only once. J is TRBJ2-1 and V is TRBV6-5, with TRBD2 identical over 9 bases. CDR3 length: 15 amino acids. Germline V gives CDR1 MNHEY, CDR2 SVGAGI. V lost 6 bases and J lost 4; bases outside the gene matches: 7. The CDR3 region has the DNA TGTGCCAGCAGCCTCGTGGCGGGGGGGTACAATGAGCAGTTCTTC. This sequence encodes CASSLVAGGYNEQFF.

The chain joins TRBV11-2 to TRBJ2-7; TRBD2 agrees at 8 bases. Germline CDR1 reads SGHAT; CDR2 reads FQNNGV. V dropped 1 base and J dropped 6; count of bases not matched to a gene: 11. This CDR3 comprises 16 residues. CDR3 DNA sequence: TGTGCCAGCAGCTTAGCCCCGGACGGACTAGCCGGCGAGCAGTACTTC. Amino acids: CASSLAPDGLAGEQYF.

About this clone itself: A junction boundary mismatches the germline segment, possibly from a read error. The chain is built from TRBV7-9 and TRBJ2-7; the D is unclear. From germline, CDR1 is SEHNR and CDR2 FQNEAQ (reference sequence). The CDR3 has 14 amino acids. DNA of the CDR3: TGTTCCAGCAGCCCTCCCGAGGCAACCTACGAGCAGTACTTC. Protein product: CSSSPPEATYEQYF. The full variable domain, its missing parts supplied by reference TRBV7-9 and TRBJ2-7, is DTGVSQNPRHKITKRGQNVTFRCDPISEHNRLYWYRQTLGQGPEFLTYFQNEAQLEKSRLLSDRFSAERPKGSFSTLEIQRTEQGDSAMYLCSSSPPEATYEQYFGPGTRLTVT.

The chain combines TRBV4-3 with TRBJ2-5, with TRBD2 matching 8 bases. The germline V gene encodes CDR1 LGHNA and CDR2 YSLEER. There are 17 residues in the CDR3. With V trimmed by 0 bases and J by 2 bases, 8 bases remained unmatched. The CDR3 loop reads CASSQDYSGAGQETQYF. DNA for the CDR3: TGCGCCAGCAGCCAAGATTATAGCGGGGCCGGGCAAGAGACCCAGTACTTC.

This chain links TRBV7-2 with TRBJ1-1; 7 nucleotides agree with TRBD1. The CDR3 runs to 15 residues. Germline-derived CDR1 and CDR2 are SGHTA and FQGNSA. Germline trimming cut 5 bases from V and 1 base from J; bases unmatched to any gene: 7. CDR3 sequence (DNA): TGTGCCAGCAGCCTCCGGGACAGAGAGAACACTGAAGCTTTCTTT. It codes for CASSLRDRENTEAFF.

The chain uses TRBV10-1 and TRBJ2-3; TRBD2 aligns across 7 bases. The length of the CDR3 is 15 residues. CDR1 WNHNN and CDR2 SYGVQD come from the germline V gene (reference sequence). V shed 0 bases and J 6 bases; nucleotides not matched to a gene: 6. CDR3 region: CASSESASGGDTQYF. The CDR3 DNA reads as TGCGCCAGCAGTGAGTCGGCTAGCGGAGGCGATACGCAGTATTTT.